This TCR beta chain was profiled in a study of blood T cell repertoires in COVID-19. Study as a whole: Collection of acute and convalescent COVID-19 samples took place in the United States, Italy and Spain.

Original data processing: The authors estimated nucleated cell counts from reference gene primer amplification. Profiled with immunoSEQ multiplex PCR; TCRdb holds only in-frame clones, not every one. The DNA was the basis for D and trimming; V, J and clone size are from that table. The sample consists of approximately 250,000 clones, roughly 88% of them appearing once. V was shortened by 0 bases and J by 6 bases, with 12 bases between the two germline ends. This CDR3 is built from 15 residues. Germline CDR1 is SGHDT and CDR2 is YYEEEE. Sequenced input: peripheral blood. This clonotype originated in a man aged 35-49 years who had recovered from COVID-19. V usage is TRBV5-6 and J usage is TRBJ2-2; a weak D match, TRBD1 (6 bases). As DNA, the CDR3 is TGTGCCAGCAGCTTGGCGCAGGGACATTCCGGGGAGCTGTTTTTT. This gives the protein CASSLAQGHSGELFF.